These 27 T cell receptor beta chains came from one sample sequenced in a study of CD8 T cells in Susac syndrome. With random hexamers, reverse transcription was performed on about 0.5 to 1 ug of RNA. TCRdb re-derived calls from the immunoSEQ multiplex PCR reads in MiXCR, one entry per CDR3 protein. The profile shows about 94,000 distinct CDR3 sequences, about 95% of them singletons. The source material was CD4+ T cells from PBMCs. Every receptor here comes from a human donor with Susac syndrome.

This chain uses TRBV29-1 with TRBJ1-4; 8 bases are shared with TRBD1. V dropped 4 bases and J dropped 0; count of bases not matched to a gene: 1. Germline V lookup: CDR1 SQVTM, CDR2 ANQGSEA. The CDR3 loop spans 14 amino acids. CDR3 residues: CSVVQGATNEKLFF. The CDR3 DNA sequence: TGCAGCGTTGTACAGGGGGCAACTAATGAAAAACTGTTTTTT.

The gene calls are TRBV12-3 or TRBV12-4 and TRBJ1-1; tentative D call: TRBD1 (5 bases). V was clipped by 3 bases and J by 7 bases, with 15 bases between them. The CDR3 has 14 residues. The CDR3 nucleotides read TGTGCCAGCAGTTTTGGGGCCCATGGGGGTGAAGCTTTCTTT. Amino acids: CASSFGAHGGEAFF.

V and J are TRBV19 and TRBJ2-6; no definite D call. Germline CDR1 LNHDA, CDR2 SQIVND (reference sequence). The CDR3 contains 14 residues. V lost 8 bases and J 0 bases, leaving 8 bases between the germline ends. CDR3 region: CASLTDSGANVLTF. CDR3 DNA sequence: TGTGCCAGTTTAACCGACTCTGGGGCCAACGTCCTGACTTTC.

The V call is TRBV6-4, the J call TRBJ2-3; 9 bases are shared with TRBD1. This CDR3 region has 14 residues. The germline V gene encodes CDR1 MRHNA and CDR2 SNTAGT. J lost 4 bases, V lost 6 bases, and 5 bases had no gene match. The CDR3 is CASSATGGPDTQYF. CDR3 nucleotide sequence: TGTGCCAGCAGCGCTACAGGGGGCCCAGATACGCAGTATTTT.

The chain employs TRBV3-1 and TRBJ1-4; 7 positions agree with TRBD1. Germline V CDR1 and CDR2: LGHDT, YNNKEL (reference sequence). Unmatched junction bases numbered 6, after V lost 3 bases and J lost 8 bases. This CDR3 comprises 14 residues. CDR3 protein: CASSQGGGGEKLFF. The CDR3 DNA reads TGTGCCAGCAGCCAGGGAGGGGGCGGAGAAAAACTGTTTTTT.

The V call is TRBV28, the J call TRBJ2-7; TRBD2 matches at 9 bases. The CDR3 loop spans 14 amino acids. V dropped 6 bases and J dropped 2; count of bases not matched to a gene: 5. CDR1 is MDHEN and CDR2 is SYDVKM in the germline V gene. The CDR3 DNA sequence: TGTGCCAGCAGGCGGGAGGGTTTCCCCTACGAGCAGTACTTC. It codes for CASRREGFPYEQYF.

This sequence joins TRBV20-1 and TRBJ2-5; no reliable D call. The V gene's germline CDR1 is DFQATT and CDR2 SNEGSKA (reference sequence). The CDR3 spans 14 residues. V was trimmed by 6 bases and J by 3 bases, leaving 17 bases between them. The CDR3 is CSAGAFGIEETQYF. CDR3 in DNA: TGCAGTGCCGGAGCGTTTGGAATTGAAGAGACCCAGTACTTC.

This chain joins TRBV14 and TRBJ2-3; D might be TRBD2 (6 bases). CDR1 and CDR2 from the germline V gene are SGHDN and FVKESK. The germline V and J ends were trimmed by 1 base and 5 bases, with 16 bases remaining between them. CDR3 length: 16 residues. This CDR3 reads CASSQAIRGVEDTQYF. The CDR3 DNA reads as TGTGCCAGCAGCCAAGCTATTCGCGGGGTTGAAGATACGCAGTATTTT.

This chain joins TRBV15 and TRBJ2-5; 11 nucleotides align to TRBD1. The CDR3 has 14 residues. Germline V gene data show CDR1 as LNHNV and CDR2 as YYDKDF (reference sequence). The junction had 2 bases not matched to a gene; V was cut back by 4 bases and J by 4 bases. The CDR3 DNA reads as TGTGCCACCAGCACGGGACAGGGGGTAGAGACCCAGTACTTC. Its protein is CATSTGQGVETQYF.

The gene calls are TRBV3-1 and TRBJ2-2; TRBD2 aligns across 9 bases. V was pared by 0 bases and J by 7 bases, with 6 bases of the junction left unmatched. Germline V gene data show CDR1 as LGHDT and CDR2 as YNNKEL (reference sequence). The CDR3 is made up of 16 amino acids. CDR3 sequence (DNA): TGTGCCAGCAGCCAAGATGGCGGGGGGGCCGTCGGGGAGCTGTTTTTT. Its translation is CASSQDGGGAVGELFF.

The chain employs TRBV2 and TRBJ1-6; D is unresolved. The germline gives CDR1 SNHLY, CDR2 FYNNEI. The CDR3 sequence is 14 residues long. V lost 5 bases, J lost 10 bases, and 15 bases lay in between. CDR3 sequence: CASSRLTAESPLHF. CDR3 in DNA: TGTGCCAGCAGTCGACTTACCGCGGAATCACCCCTCCACTTT.

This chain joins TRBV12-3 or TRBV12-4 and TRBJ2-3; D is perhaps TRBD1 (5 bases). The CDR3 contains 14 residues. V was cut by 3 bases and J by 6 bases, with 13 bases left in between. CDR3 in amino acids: CASSFTGAGDTQYF. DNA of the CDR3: TGTGCCAGCAGTTTTACAGGAGCCGGGGATACGCAGTATTTT.

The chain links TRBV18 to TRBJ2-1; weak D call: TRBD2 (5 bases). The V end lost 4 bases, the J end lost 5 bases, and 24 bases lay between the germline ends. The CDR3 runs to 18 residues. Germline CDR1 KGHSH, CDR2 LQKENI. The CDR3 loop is CASSLSSGIWPSNNEQFF. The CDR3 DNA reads TGTGCCAGCTCACTCTCCTCGGGGATCTGGCCTAGTAACAATGAGCAGTTCTTC.

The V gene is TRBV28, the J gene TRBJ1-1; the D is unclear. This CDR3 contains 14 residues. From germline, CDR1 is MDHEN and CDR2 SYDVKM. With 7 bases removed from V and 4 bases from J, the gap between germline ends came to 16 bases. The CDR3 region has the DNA TGTGCCAGCACTTCTCCCGGCCTCATCACTGAAGCTTTCTTT. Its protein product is CASTSPGLITEAFF.

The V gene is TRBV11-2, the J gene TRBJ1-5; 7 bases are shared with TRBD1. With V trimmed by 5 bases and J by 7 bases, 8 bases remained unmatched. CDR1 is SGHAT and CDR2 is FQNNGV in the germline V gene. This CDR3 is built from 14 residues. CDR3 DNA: TGTGCCAGCAGCATGGCAGGGGGGGACCAGCCCCAGCATTTT. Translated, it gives CASSMAGGDQPQHF.

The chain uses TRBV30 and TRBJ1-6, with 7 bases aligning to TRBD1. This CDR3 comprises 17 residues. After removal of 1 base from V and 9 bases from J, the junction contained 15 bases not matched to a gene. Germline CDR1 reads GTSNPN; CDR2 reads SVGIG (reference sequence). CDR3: CAWSEGGAGVSASPLHF. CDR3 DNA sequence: TGTGCCTGGAGTGAAGGGGGCGCGGGGGTCAGTGCTTCACCCCTCCACTTT.

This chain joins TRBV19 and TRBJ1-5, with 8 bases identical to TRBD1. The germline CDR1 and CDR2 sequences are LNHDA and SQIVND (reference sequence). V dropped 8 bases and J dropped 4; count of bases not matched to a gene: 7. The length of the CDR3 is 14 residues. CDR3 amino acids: CASSDRGGNQPQHF. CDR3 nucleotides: TGTGCCAGTTCAGACAGGGGTGGGAATCAGCCCCAGCATTTT. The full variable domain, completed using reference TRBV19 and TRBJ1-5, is DGGITQSPKYLFRKEGQNVTLSCEQNLNHDAMYWYRQDPGQGLRLIYYSQIVNDFQKGDIAEGYSVSREKKESFPLTVTSAQKNPTAFYLCASSDRGGNQPQHFGDGTRLSIL.

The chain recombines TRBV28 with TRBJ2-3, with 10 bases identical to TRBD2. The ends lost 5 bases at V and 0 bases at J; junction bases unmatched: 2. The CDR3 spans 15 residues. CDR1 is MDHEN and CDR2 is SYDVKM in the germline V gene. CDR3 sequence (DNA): TGTGCCAGCAGTGTGACTAGCGGGAGCACAGATACGCAGTATTTT. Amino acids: CASSVTSGSTDTQYF.

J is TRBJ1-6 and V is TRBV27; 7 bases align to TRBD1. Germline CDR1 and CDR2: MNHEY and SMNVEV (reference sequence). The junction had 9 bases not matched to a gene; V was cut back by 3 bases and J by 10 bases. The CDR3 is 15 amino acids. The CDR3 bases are TGTGCCAGCAGTTTTGGGGGGCAGGGGGAGTCACCCCTCCACTTT. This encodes CASSFGGQGESPLHF.

The CDR3 DNA follows: TGTGCCAGCTTCAAAGGGACAGAGATTAACTATGGCTACACCTTC. Translated, it gives CASFKGTEINYGYTF. V and J are TRBV18 and TRBJ1-2; 7 bases fit TRBD1. J gave up 1 base and V 7 bases, and 9 bases lay outside the gene matches. CDR3 length: 15 amino acids. Germline CDR1 reads KGHSH; CDR2 reads LQKENI.

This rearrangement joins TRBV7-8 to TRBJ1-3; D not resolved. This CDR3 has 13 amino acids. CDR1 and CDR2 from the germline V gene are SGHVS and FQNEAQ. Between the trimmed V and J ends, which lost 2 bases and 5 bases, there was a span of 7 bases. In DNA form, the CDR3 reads TGTGCCAGCAGCTTACATCGACGAAACACCATATATTTT. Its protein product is CASSLHRRNTIYF.

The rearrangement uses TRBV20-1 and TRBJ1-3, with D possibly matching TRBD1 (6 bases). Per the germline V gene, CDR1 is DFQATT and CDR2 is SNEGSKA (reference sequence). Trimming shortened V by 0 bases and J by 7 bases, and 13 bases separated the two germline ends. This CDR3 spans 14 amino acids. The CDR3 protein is CSARDSSGANTIYF. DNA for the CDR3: TGCAGTGCTAGAGATTCCTCAGGGGCTAACACCATATATTTT.

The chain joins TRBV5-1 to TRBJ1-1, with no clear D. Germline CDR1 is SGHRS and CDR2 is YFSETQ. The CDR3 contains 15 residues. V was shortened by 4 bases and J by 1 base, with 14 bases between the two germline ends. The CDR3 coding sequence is TGCGCCAGCAGCATCGGCCTCACCAGGAACACTGAAGCTTTCTTT. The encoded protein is CASSIGLTRNTEAFF.

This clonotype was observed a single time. Here the CDR3 reads CASSYGGLVGETQYF. The CDR3 nucleotides are TGTGCCAGCAGTTACGGGGGACTAGTAGGCGAGACCCAGTACTTC. The chain is built from TRBV6-2 or TRBV6-3 and TRBJ2-5; 8 bases are a match to TRBD2. The CDR3 extends over 15 amino acids. The V segment lost 2 bases and the J segment 5 bases; nucleotides outside the gene matches: 7. CDR1 is MNHEY, CDR2 SVGEGT, per germline.

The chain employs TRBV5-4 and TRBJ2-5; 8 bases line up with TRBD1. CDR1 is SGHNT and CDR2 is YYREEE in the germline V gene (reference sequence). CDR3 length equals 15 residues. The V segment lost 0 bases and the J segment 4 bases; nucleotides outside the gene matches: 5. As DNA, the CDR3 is TGTGCCAGCAGCTTGGCACAGGGGGAGCTAGAGACCCAGTACTTC. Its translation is CASSLAQGELETQYF.

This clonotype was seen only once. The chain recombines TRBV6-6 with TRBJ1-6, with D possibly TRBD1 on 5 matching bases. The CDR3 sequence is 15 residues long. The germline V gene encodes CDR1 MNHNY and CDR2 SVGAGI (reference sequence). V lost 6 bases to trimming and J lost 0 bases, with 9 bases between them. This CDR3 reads CASRGPGSYNSPLHF. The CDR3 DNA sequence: TGTGCCAGCAGGGGACCTGGCTCCTATAATTCACCCCTCCACTTT.

In DNA, the CDR3 is TGTGCCACCAGCGCAGGCTATGGCTACACCTTC. Encoded protein: CATSAGYGYTF. The V call is TRBV15, the J call TRBJ1-2; D gene ambiguous. Germline V CDR1 and CDR2: LNHNV, YYDKDF (reference sequence). V dropped 5 bases and J dropped 4 bases, with 5 bases sitting between them. CDR3 size: 11 residues.